This T cell receptor (beta chain) was captured in a study of T cell responses to AZD1222 COVID-19 vaccine. The germline V gene has CDR1 DFQATT and CDR2 SNEGSKA (reference sequence). There are 14 residues in the CDR3. Trimming stripped 3 bases from V and 10 bases from J, with 18 bases between. Measured with immunoSEQ multiplex PCR; TCRdb has only the in-frame clones, and not every one. The sample holds some 150,000 clones, approximately 78% seen once. Broader study findings: Spike-specific TCRs gained breadth and depth after people received two AZD1222 doses. Repertoire sampling happened only post peak T cell response. The study reported that nearly half of spike-specific TCRs target unmutated variant regions.

About this clone: The antigen is not known.

The receptor was isolated from an adult in good health. V and J are TRBV20-1 and TRBJ1-4; D ambiguous. The specimen comprised peripheral blood, sampled on day 0 of MenACWY control vaccination. The CDR3 here is CSASAGLGGRKLFF. For the CDR3, the DNA is TGCAGTGCTAGTGCGGGATTAGGCGGCCGAAAACTGTTTTTT.